These 13 T cell receptor beta chains originate from one sample sequenced in a study of blood T cell repertoires in COVID-19. Sequenced by immunoSEQ multiplex PCR; TCRdb stores in-frame clones only, minus some. The table lists about 400,000 clones, roughly 86% of them singletons, with approximately 1.8% in the top ten. The material sequenced was PBMCs or T cells enriched from blood (not recorded which). The source of these receptors is a middle-aged man in a cohort exposed to, infected with or recovered from COVID-19 (not recorded which).

V usage is TRBV10-2 and J usage is TRBJ2-3; 9 bases line up with TRBD1. The CDR3 is 13 amino acids. Unmatched junction bases numbered 1, after V lost 6 bases and J lost 3 bases. From germline, CDR1 is WSHSY and CDR2 SAAADI. The DNA for the CDR3 is TGCGCCAGCAGAGGACAGGGGACAGATACGCAGTATTTT. Translating it yields CASRGQGTDTQYF.

J is TRBJ1-3 and V is TRBV6-1; D is possibly TRBD1 (6 bases). Germline V gives CDR1 MNHNS, CDR2 SASEGT. This CDR3 spans 15 amino acids. V lost 1 base and J lost 3, with 10 bases in between. CDR3 coding DNA: TGTGCCAGCAGTGAAGACGACAGGAATGGAAACACCATATATTTT. The encoded protein is CASSEDDRNGNTIYF.

This sequence joins TRBV3-1 (or the pseudogene TRBV3-2) and TRBJ2-1, with TRBD2 matching over 9 bases. CDR3 length: 15 residues. Germline V gives CDR1 LGHDT, CDR2 YNNKEL (reference sequence). Trimming removed 5 bases from V and 1 base from J; junction bases left unmatched: 3. CDR3: CASSETSGSYNEQFF. The CDR3 coding sequence is TGTGCCAGCAGCGAGACTAGCGGATCCTACAATGAGCAGTTCTTC.

V usage is TRBV5-6 and J usage is TRBJ2-1; 11 bases fit TRBD1. This CDR3 comprises 16 residues. Trimming removed 1 base from V and 8 bases from J; junction bases left unmatched: 8. Germline V CDR1 and CDR2: SGHDT, YYEEEE. The CDR3 region is CASSLRDRGLFDEQFF. The CDR3, as DNA: TGTGCCAGCAGCTTGCGGGACAGGGGGTTGTTCGATGAGCAGTTCTTC.

This clone was counted a single time. CDR3 bases: TGCGCCAGCAGCTTGTTGGGGCGGGGCAATGAGCAGTTCTTC. The encoded protein is CASSLLGRGNEQFF. The chain employs TRBV5-1 and TRBJ2-1, with D perhaps TRBD2 (6 bases). The CDR3 consists of 14 residues. The germline V and J ends were trimmed by 1 base and 6 bases, with 11 bases remaining between them. The germline V gene has CDR1 SGHRS and CDR2 YFSETQ.

The chain is built from TRBV7-9 and TRBJ2-3, with 7 bases aligning to TRBD2. Looked up from germline, CDR1 is SEHNR and CDR2 is FQNEAQ (reference sequence). The CDR3 covers 15 residues. V lost 7 bases and J lost 0; bases outside the gene matches: 7. CDR3 region: CASNPLAISTDTQYF. The CDR3 nucleotides are TGTGCCAGCAACCCACTAGCGATTAGCACAGATACGCAGTATTTT.

The chain has TRBV5-6 and TRBJ2-7; 10 bases are a match to TRBD2. In germline, CDR1 is SGHDT, CDR2 YYEEEE. V trimming: 5 bases; J trimming: 4 bases; junction bases outside the gene matches: 6. The CDR3 length is 14 residues. As DNA, the CDR3 is TGTGCCAGCAGAGGAGCGGGAGGGCCTTACGAGCAGTACTTC. Translating it yields CASRGAGGPYEQYF. The whole variable domain, remainder taken from reference TRBV5-6 and TRBJ2-7, is DAGVTQSPTHLIKTRGQQVTLRCSPKSGHDTVSWYQQALGQGPQFIFQYYEEEERQRGNFPDRFSGHQFPNYSSELNVNALLLGDSALYLCASRGAGGPYEQYFGPGTRLTVT.

The chain employs TRBV25-1 and TRBJ2-2; no firm D call. CDR3 length equals 14 residues. Trimming left V 4 bases short and J 5 bases short, with 11 bases between. Germline values: CDR1 MGHDK, CDR2 SYGVNS. The CDR3: CASSGVSETGELFF. In DNA, the CDR3 is TGTGCCAGCAGTGGTGTTTCGGAGACCGGGGAGCTGTTTTTT.

This chain links TRBV4-1 with TRBJ2-7, with TRBD2 as a possible D gene (7 bases). Per germline, CDR1 MGHRA and CDR2 YSYEKL. The CDR3 sequence is 16 residues long. V lost 0 bases and J lost 6, with 18 bases in between. The CDR3 is CASSQDPGEGRVEQYF. In nucleotides, the CDR3 is TGCGCCAGCAGCCAAGATCCAGGGGAGGGTAGGGTCGAGCAGTACTTC.

This clone was observed a single time. The V gene is TRBV9, the J gene TRBJ2-1; tentatively, D is TRBD2 (5 bases). The CDR3 has 15 residues. Germline lookup yields CDR1 SGDLS and CDR2 YYNGEE. The germline V and J ends were trimmed by 4 bases and 0 bases, with 11 bases remaining between them. CDR3 nucleotides: TGTGCCAGCAGCCAGGACTTTAACTCCTACAATGAGCAGTTCTTC. It encodes CASSQDFNSYNEQFF.

V usage is TRBV7-2 and J usage is TRBJ2-7, with TRBD1 matching 7 bases. The ends lost 1 base at V and 4 bases at J; junction bases unmatched: 7. CDR1 is SGHTA, CDR2 FQGNSA, per germline. The CDR3 totals 15 residues. The CDR3 DNA sequence: TGTGCCAGCAGCTTAGGCCCAGGGGGTCAGTACGAGCAGTACTTC. Protein sequence: CASSLGPGGQYEQYF.

The genes are TRBV4-1 and TRBJ2-3; D gene uncertain. Trimming shortened V by 1 base and J by 0 bases, and 8 bases separated the two germline ends. The CDR3 extends over 15 amino acids. From germline, CDR1 is MGHRA and CDR2 YSYEKL. CDR3 in amino acids: CASSQGPESTDTQYF. In nucleotides, the CDR3 is TGCGCCAGCAGCCAAGGTCCGGAGAGCACAGATACGCAGTATTTT.

The CDR3 here is CASTQGAVGNTEAFF. The DNA of the CDR3 is TGTGCCAGCACTCAGGGGGCTGTCGGGAACACTGAAGCTTTCTTT. The rearrangement links TRBV28 to TRBJ1-1, with 8 bases identical to TRBD1. Trimming cost V 7 bases and J 1 base; bases outside gene matches: 8. Germline V gene data show CDR1 as MDHEN and CDR2 as SYDVKM. The CDR3 is made up of 15 amino acids.